This T cell receptor (beta chain) was obtained from a study of T cells after yellow fever vaccination. Between the trimmed V and J ends, which lost 0 bases and 2 bases, there was a span of 8 bases. CDR3 size: 15 residues. Germline V lookup: CDR1 LGHNA, CDR2 YNFKEQ. The table lists this clonotype with many counts. Antigen unknown. Findings and caveats of the study: Post-booster repertoires again held most primary-vaccination clones (roughly 96% CD4, about 88% CD8).

One entry per CDR3 protein, called by TCRdb with MiXCR from the 5' RACE reads. This sample has 100,000 to 150,000 distinct CDR3 sequences, with roughly 15% found just once. The sample here was CD8+ T cells sorted from PBMCs, taken 5 days after the yellow fever booster vaccination. The TCR comes from a man between 18 and 29 years old who received the YFV17D yellow fever vaccine. This chain links TRBV4-2 with TRBJ1-5, with a weak D call TRBD1 (6 bases). The chain's CDR3 is CASSQEGHGNQPQHF. CDR3 coding DNA: TGTGCCAGCAGCCAAGAGGGACATGGCAATCAGCCCCAGCATTTT.